Following are 25 T cell receptor beta chains from one sample sequenced in a study of blood T cells in healthy people across ages. For the second PCR, which ran for about 6 to 11 cycles, a sample-barcoded 5' primer and a J-beta primer mix were used. TCRdb called the 5' RACE reads again in MiXCR, with one record for every CDR3 protein. The data hold about 800,000 distinct CDR3 sequences, with 20% to 25% observed a single time. The same sample was also studied in work on T cells of mothers and their children.

The sample consisted of blood. These receptors originate from a boy younger than 18 in good health.

This clonotype was recorded a few times. This chain links TRBV3-1 with TRBJ1-5, with D hard to call. V gave up 0 bases and J gave up 0 bases, with 12 bases separating them. Looked up from germline, CDR1 is LGHDT and CDR2 is YNNKEL (reference sequence). This CDR3 spans 17 amino acids. The CDR3 sequence: CASSQDSRAISNQPQHF. CDR3 DNA sequence: TGTGCCAGCAGCCAAGATTCAAGGGCGATTAGCAATCAGCCCCAGCATTTT.

The rearrangement links TRBV6-5 to TRBJ2-1; TRBD2 matches 14 bases. This CDR3 comprises 15 residues. V dropped 8 bases and J dropped 4; count of bases not matched to a gene: 4. The germline V gene encodes CDR1 MNHEY and CDR2 SVGAGI. In nucleotides, the CDR3 is TGTGCCAGCGGGACTAGCGGGAGTGGGTACAATGAGCAGTTCTTC. As protein: CASGTSGSGYNEQFF.

This clonotype was observed a handful of times. V usage is TRBV5-1 and J usage is TRBJ2-5; D unresolved. The J call could be wrong; TRBJ2-7 is a better fit for the DNA end. The CDR3 runs to 13 residues. Germline CDR1 reads SGHRS; CDR2 reads YFSETQ. The CDR3 loop is CASSLEAYYEQYF. In DNA form, the CDR3 reads TGCGCCAGCAGCTTGGAAGCTTATTACGAGCAGTACTTC.

The chain combines TRBV27 with TRBJ2-2, with 10 bases matching TRBD2. The length of the CDR3 is 15 residues. V trimming: 6 bases; J trimming: 6 bases; junction bases outside the gene matches: 7. Germline CDR1 is MNHEY and CDR2 is SMNVEV (reference sequence). The CDR3 sequence is CASRSLAGRAGELFF. DNA for the CDR3: TGTGCCAGCAGGTCACTAGCGGGGAGGGCCGGGGAGCTGTTTTTT.

This rearrangement joins TRBV2 to TRBJ1-4; D is possibly TRBD1 (6 bases). CDR1 and CDR2 (germline): SNHLY, FYNNEI. The CDR3 loop spans 14 amino acids. V lost 5 bases to trimming and J lost 7 bases, with 14 bases between them. The CDR3 region has the DNA TGTGCCAGCAGTAAACAGGGTTCTTTTGAAAAACTGTTTTTT. It translates to CASSKQGSFEKLFF. The entire variable domain, with the rest obtained from reference TRBV2 and TRBJ1-4, is as follows: EPEVTQTPSHQVTQMGQEVILRCVPISNHLYFYWYRQILGQKVEFLVSFYNNEISEKSEIFDDQFSVERPDGSNFTLKIRSTKLEDSAMYFCASSKQGSFEKLFFGSGTQLSVL.

This rearrangement joins TRBV9 to TRBJ2-5; 9 positions match TRBD2. The J call is uncertain, as TRBJ2-1 better fits the DNA end. This CDR3 contains 16 residues. The germline CDR1 and CDR2 sequences are SGDLS and YYNGEE. The CDR3 coding sequence is TGTGCCAGCAGCGTAGGACTAGCGGTCGGCCACAATGAGCAGTTCTTC. Amino acids: CASSVGLAVGHNEQFF.

This clonotype was found a few times. The CDR3 DNA sequence: TGTGCCAGCAGCGTAGCTACTAGCGGGAGGGCCCACGAGCAGTACTTC. Amino acid sequence: CASSVATSGRAHEQYF. The genes are TRBV9 and TRBJ2-7, with TRBD2 matching over 13 bases. The CDR3 extends over 16 amino acids. The germline gives CDR1 SGDLS, CDR2 YYNGEE. J gave up 5 bases and V 0 bases, and 5 bases lay outside the gene matches.

This clonotype was found a few times. This chain links TRBV4-1 with TRBJ2-7, with D unresolved. Germline V gene data show CDR1 as MGHRA and CDR2 as YSYEKL. V lost 3 bases to trimming and J lost 0 bases, with 6 bases between them. The CDR3 is 13 amino acids. CDR3 nucleotides: TGCGCCAGCAGCCAGTACACCTCCTACGAGCAGTACTTC. Its translation is CASSQYTSYEQYF.

This chain links TRBV6-6 with TRBJ2-3; D remains unclear. This CDR3 region has 12 residues. Germline CDR1 is MNHNY and CDR2 is SVGAGI (reference sequence). V was pared by 1 base and J by 6 bases, with 5 bases between. CDR3: CASSYFRDTQYF. Here the CDR3 DNA reads TGTGCCAGCAGTTACTTCCGCGATACGCAGTATTTT.

The chain carries TRBV7-9 and TRBJ2-1; tentative D call: TRBD2 (6 bases). V was cut by 5 bases and J by 9 bases, with 17 bases left in between. This CDR3 has 14 amino acids. Looked up from germline, CDR1 is SEHNR and CDR2 is FQNEAQ (reference sequence). The CDR3 is CASSRLLGGSEQFF. As DNA, the CDR3 is TGTGCCAGCAGCCGCCTTCTTGGAGGGTCTGAGCAGTTCTTC.

The table lists this clonotype with a few counts. The chain links TRBV20-1 to TRBJ2-5, with 9 bases matching TRBD2. Germline V lookup: CDR1 DFQATT, CDR2 SNEGSKA (reference sequence). The CDR3 covers 15 residues. Trimming took 6 bases from V and 4 from J; bases not matched to a gene: 12. CDR3 in DNA: TGCAGTGCCAGAAGAGGGGTAGCGGGAGCAGAGACCCAGTACTTC. Translation: CSARRGVAGAETQYF.

This chain connects TRBV7-8 to TRBJ2-7; 7 nucleotides line up with TRBD2. Unmatched junction bases numbered 7, after V lost 0 bases and J lost 2 bases. This CDR3 has 16 residues. Germline loops: CDR1 SGHVS, CDR2 FQNEAQ. As DNA, the CDR3 is TGTGCCAGCAGCTTAGCCACGGGACTACAGGCCTACGAGCAGTACTTC. This translates into CASSLATGLQAYEQYF.

The chain carries TRBV4-1 and TRBJ1-1; tentative D call: TRBD1 (5 bases). Germline values: CDR1 MGHRA, CDR2 YSYEKL. The CDR3 covers 15 residues. The V gene lost 1 base and the J gene lost 6 bases, with 15 bases spanning the gap. In DNA, the CDR3 is TGCGCCAGCAGCCAAGCTCCGACAGTAGTCTCTGAAGCTTTCTTT. Translation gives CASSQAPTVVSEAFF.

This clonotype was observed a few times. J is TRBJ1-2 and V is TRBV12-5, with TRBD1 identical over 8 bases. Germline trimming cut 1 base from V and 8 bases from J; bases unmatched to any gene: 6. CDR3 length: 14 amino acids. Germline-derived CDR1 and CDR2 are LGHNT and FRNRAP. The DNA of the CDR3 is TGTGCTAGTGGTTTGGCGGACAGGGCAGGCGGCTACACCTTC. Its protein is CASGLADRAGGYTF.

This chain uses TRBV5-1 with TRBJ2-1, with D maybe TRBD2 (7 bases). Trimming cost V 4 bases and J 3 bases, with 17 bases left between them. The CDR3 contains 16 residues. Germline CDR1 reads SGHRS; CDR2 reads YFSETQ. CDR3 region: CASSQTSGTNYNEQFF. The CDR3 DNA reads TGCGCCAGCAGCCAAACGAGCGGGACAAACTACAATGAGCAGTTCTTC.

On this clonotype: One junction end disagrees with the germline gene, perhaps due to a read error. The chain employs TRBV7-9 and TRBJ2-1; 7 nucleotides match TRBD2. Per germline, CDR1 SEHNR and CDR2 FQNEAQ (reference sequence). The CDR3 is 15 residues long. CDR3 loop: CASSLMASGLNEQFF. The CDR3 DNA reads TGTGCCAGCAGCTTAATGGCTAGCGGCCTCAATGAACAGTTCTTC.

V and J are TRBV6-6 and TRBJ1-3; D call uncertain. Trimming left V 3 bases short and J 1 base short, with 10 bases between. Germline V gene sequence: CDR1 MNHNY, CDR2 SVGAGI (reference sequence). This CDR3 has 15 amino acids. CDR3 DNA sequence: TGTGCCAGCAGTTATCATAGGGCGTCTGGAAACACCATATATTTT. The encoded protein is CASSYHRASGNTIYF.

This clonotype was recorded a few times. The gene calls are TRBV29-1 and TRBJ1-3, with D unresolved. Trimming pared 0 bases from V and 2 bases from J, leaving 5 bases between. The CDR3 has 13 residues. CDR1 SQVTM and CDR2 ANQGSEA come from the germline V gene. For the CDR3, the DNA is TGCAGCGTTGAAGAGGGGACTGGAAACACCATATATTTT. Its translation is CSVEEGTGNTIYF.

Only one count was recorded for this clonotype. The chain combines TRBV18 with TRBJ2-5; 9 nucleotides agree with TRBD1. J gave up 4 bases and V 3 bases, and 6 bases lay outside the gene matches. This CDR3 region has 15 residues. Germline V CDR1 and CDR2: KGHSH, LQKENI. The CDR3 nucleotides read TGTGCCAGCTCACCCGGGACAGGGACGCGAGAGACCCAGTACTTC. Translation gives CASSPGTGTRETQYF.

This clonotype was seen more than once but under ten times. V and J are TRBV28 and TRBJ1-4; the D gene is possibly TRBD1 (6 bases). CDR3 length: 15 residues. Between the trimmed V and J ends, which lost 3 bases and 7 bases, there was a span of 15 bases. Germline CDR1 is MDHEN and CDR2 is SYDVKM. Written as DNA, the CDR3 is TGTGCCAGCAGTTTCCAAACAGGGCTAGGTGAAAAACTGTTTTTT. Amino acid sequence: CASSFQTGLGEKLFF.

Only a few counts were recorded for this clonotype. This chain connects TRBV5-1 to TRBJ2-7; D ambiguous. V lost 0 bases to trimming and J lost 3 bases, with 13 bases between them. From germline, CDR1 is SGHRS and CDR2 YFSETQ. The CDR3 is 15 amino acids. The CDR3 coding sequence is TGCGCCAGCAGCTTGGACTTGACGACCGACTACGAGCAGTACTTC. This translates into CASSLDLTTDYEQYF.

This clonotype was counted between two and nine times. This rearrangement joins TRBV15 to TRBJ1-6; D remains unclear. Germline V gene sequence: CDR1 LNHNV, CDR2 YYDKDF (reference sequence). Deletions cut 1 base from V and 7 bases from J, with 11 bases between. The CDR3 loop spans 15 amino acids. The CDR3: CATSRGTTDNSPLHF. CDR3 bases: TGTGCCACCAGCAGAGGAACGACGGACAATTCACCCCTCCACTTT.

As concerns this clonotype: One junction end disagrees with the germline gene, perhaps due to a read error. The chain couples TRBV9 to TRBJ2-3, with D possibly being TRBD1 or TRBD2 (6 bases each). The CDR3 runs to 16 residues. The germline CDR1 and CDR2 sequences are SGDLS and YYNGEE. The CDR3 DNA is TGTGCCAGCAGCGCCCGCGGGACAACGGCTGCAGACACGCAGTATTTT. This codes for CASSARGTTAADTQYF.

This clonotype was seen a handful of times. The rearrangement joins TRBV19 to TRBJ1-5; a weak D match, TRBD1 (5 bases). Trimming shortened V by 3 bases and J by 5 bases, and 14 bases separated the two germline ends. Germline values: CDR1 LNHDA, CDR2 SQIVND (reference sequence). The CDR3 has 15 amino acids. The CDR3 DNA sequence: TGTGCCAGTAGTATCCGAGGGCAGGGCTATCAGCCCCAGCATTTT. This encodes CASSIRGQGYQPQHF.

This clonotype was seen only a few times. The gene calls are TRBV7-9 and TRBJ1-5; 10 nucleotides line up with TRBD1. V lost 5 bases, J lost 7 bases, and 8 bases stayed unmatched. Looked up from germline, CDR1 is SEHNR and CDR2 is FQNEAQ (reference sequence). The CDR3 totals 15 residues. In nucleotides, the CDR3 is TGTGCCAGCAGCCCCGCGGACAGGGGGGAACAGCCCCAGCATTTT. It codes for CASSPADRGEQPQHF.